The sequence of this TCR beta chain was determined in a study of shared clonotypes between healthy human individuals. Study-level points and caveats: Of the naive CD4 clonotypes, approximately 5% were shared across several donors. All-four-donor shared clonotypes had higher generation probabilities than non-shared clonotypes did. Donor clonotype sharing was expected to depend on sequencing depth.

In replicate PCRs of sorted subsets, approximately 200 ng DNA, approximately 30,000 T cell genomes, was used. Generated by immunoSEQ multiplex PCR, the TCRdb table keeps only in-frame clones and is missing some. This sample has 2,100,000 or so clones; around 95% occur once, and the top ten carry roughly 0.13%. To note about this clone: Its antigen is currently unknown.

The sequence derives from a man younger than 35 in good health. Material: naive CD4+ T cells sorted from blood. The sample's subset: CD45RA+ positively selected.

The CDR3 loop reads CASSLGTATSNYGYTF. The CDR3 DNA sequence: TGCGCCAGCAGCCTCGGGACAGCCACTTCTAACTATGGCTACACCTTC. The chain employs TRBV5-1 and TRBJ1-2; 7 positions match TRBD1. The CDR3 loop spans 16 amino acids. V shed 4 bases and J 0 bases; nucleotides not matched to a gene: 9. Germline V gene sequence: CDR1 SGHRS, CDR2 YFSETQ.